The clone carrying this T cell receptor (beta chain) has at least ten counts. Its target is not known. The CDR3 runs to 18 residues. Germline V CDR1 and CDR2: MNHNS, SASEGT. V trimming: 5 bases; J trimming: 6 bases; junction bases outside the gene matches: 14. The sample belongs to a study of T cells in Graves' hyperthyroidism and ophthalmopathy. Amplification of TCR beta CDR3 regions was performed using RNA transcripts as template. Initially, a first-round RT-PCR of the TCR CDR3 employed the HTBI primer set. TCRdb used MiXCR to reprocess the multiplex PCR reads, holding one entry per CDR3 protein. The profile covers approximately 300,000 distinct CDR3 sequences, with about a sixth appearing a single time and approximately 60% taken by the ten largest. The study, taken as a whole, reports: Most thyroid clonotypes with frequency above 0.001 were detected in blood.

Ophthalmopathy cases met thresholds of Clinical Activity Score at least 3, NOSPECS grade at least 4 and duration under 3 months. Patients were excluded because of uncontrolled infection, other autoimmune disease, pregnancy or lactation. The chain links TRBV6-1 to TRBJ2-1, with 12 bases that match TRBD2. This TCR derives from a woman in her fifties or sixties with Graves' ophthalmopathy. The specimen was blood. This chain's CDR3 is CASSLLTSGRNKGNEQFF. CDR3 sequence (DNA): TGTGCCAGCAGTCTCCTCACTAGCGGGAGGAATAAAGGCAATGAGCAGTTCTTC.